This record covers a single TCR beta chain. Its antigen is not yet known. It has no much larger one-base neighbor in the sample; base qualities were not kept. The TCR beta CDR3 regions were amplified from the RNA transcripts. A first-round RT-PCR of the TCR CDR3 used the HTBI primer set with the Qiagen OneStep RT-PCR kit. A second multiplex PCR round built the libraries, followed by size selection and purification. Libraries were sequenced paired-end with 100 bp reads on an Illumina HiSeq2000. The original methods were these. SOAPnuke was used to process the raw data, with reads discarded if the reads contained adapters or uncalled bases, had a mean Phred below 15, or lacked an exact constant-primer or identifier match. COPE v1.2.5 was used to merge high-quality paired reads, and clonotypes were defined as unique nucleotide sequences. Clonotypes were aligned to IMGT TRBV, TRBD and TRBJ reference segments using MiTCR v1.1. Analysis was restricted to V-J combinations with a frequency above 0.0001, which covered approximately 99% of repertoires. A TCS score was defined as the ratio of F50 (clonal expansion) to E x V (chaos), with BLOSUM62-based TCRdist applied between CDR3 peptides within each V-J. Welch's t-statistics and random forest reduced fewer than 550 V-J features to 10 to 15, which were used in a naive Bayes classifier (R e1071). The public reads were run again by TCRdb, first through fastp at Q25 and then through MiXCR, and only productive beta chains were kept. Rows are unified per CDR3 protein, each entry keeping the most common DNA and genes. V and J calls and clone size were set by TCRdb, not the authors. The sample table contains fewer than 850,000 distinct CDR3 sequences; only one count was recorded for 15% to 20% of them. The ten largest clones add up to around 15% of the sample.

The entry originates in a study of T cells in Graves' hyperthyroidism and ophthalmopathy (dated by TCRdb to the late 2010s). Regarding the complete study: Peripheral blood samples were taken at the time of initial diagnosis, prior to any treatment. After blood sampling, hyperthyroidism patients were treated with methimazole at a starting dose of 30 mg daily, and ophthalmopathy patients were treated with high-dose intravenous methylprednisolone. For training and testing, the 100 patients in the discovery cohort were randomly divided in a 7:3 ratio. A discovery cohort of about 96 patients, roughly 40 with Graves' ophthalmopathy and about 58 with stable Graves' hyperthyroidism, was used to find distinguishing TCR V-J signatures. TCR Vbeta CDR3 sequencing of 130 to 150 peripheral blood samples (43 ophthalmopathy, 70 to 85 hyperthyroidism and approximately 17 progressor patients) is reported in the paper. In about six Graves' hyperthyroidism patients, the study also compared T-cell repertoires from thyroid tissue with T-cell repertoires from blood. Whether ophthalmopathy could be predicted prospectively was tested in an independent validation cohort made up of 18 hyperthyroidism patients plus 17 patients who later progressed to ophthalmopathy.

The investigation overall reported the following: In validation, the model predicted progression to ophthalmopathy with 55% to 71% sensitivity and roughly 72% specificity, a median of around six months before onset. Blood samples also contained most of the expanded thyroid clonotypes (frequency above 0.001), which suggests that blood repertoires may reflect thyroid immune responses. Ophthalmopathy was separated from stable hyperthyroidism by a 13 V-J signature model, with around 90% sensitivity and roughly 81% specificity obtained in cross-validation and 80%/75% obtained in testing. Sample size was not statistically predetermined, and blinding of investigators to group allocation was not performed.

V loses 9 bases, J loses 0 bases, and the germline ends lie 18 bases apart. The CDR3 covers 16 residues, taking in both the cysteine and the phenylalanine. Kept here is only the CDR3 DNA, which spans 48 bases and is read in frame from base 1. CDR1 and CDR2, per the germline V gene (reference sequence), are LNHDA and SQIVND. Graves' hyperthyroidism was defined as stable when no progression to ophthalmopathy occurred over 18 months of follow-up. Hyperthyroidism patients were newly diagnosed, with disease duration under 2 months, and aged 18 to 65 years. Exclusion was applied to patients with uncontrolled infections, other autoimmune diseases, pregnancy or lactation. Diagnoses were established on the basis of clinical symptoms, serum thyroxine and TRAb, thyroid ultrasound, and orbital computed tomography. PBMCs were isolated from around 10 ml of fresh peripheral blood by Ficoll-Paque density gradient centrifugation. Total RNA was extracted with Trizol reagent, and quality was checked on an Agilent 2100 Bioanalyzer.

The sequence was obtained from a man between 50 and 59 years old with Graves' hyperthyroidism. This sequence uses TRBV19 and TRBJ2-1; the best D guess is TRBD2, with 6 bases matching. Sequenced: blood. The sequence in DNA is TGTGCCAGCACCCGGGACTTCCCGAGCTCCTACAATGAGCAGTTCTTC. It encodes CASTRDFPSSYNEQFF.